What follows are 5 T cell receptor beta chains derived from one specimen sequenced in a study of shared clonotypes between healthy human individuals. This table comes from immunoSEQ multiplex PCR, and its TCRdb copy is limited to in-frame clones, with some not included. The sample shows 2,500,000 or so clones, around nine tenths of them seen only once. Sequences were obtained from naive CD4+ T cells sorted from blood. Subset denoted: CD45RA+ positively selected. The receptors were gathered from a man aged 18 to 29 in good health.

V gene TRBV20-1 combines with J gene TRBJ2-7; D is unresolved. CDR1 is DFQATT, CDR2 SNEGSKA, per germline (reference sequence). The CDR3 spans 11 residues. Trimming took 6 bases from V and 1 from J, leaving 7 bases between them. The DNA of the CDR3 is TGCAGTGCCTTCGGATCCTACGAGCAGTACTTC. Translated: CSAFGSYEQYF.

The rearrangement links TRBV27 to TRBJ1-6; D not resolved. Germline values: CDR1 MNHEY, CDR2 SMNVEV (reference sequence). This CDR3 comprises 16 residues. Trimming stripped 3 bases from V and 5 bases from J, with 14 bases between. CDR3 region: CASSFWGGGDNSPLHF. CDR3 DNA: TGTGCCAGCAGTTTCTGGGGAGGTGGGGATAATTCACCCCTCCACTTT.

J is TRBJ2-1 and V is TRBV9; possibly TRBD2 for D (6 bases). The germline V gene encodes CDR1 SGDLS and CDR2 YYNGEE. Trimming left V 7 bases short and J 6 bases short, with 17 bases between. This CDR3 has 14 amino acids. The CDR3 DNA reads as TGTGCCAGCCAAGGGGATTTGGGGGGCAATGAGCAGTTCTTC. Its protein is CASQGDLGGNEQFF.

The rearrangement links TRBV9 to TRBJ2-5; 10 nucleotides match TRBD2. The CDR3 runs 15 residues. After removal of 2 bases from V and 0 bases from J, the junction contained 1 base not matched to a gene. Germline lookup yields CDR1 SGDLS and CDR2 YYNGEE. CDR3 in DNA: TGTGCCAGCAGCGTTGGGACTAGCGACCAAGAGACCCAGTACTTC. Amino acid sequence: CASSVGTSDQETQYF. The full variable domain, its missing parts supplied by reference TRBV9 and TRBJ2-5, is DSGVTQTPKHLITATGQRVTLRCSPRSGDLSVYWYQQSLDQGLQFLIQYYNGEERAKGNILERFSAQQFPDLHSELNLSSLELGDSALYFCASSVGTSDQETQYFGPGTRLLVL.

The J gene is TRBJ2-7, the V gene TRBV7-9; 10 positions agree with TRBD2. The germline gives CDR1 SEHNR, CDR2 FQNEAQ (reference sequence). Losses at the gene ends were 5 bases for V and 1 base for J; bases not matched to a gene: 2. The CDR3 loop spans 14 amino acids. For the CDR3, the DNA is TGTGCCAGCAGCCCTAGCGGGAGTTCCTACGAGCAGTACTTC. Encoded protein: CASSPSGSSYEQYF.